These 7 T cell receptor beta chains share one sample of origin, sequenced in a study of regulatory T cells in long-lasting Graves disease. Construction of TCR beta libraries relied on iRepertoire HTBI primers and on Arm-PCR targeting CDR3 regions. TCRdb re-derived calls from the multiplex PCR reads in MiXCR, one entry per CDR3 protein. The repertoire holds approximately 400,000 distinct CDR3 sequences, with around 15% as singletons. The time point denotes: newly diagnosed GD, antithyroid drugs for less than 3 months. PBMC-derived RNA was used for the TCR library. The sample here was peripheral blood mononuclear cells (PBMCs), taken at new diagnosis, from a patient treated with antithyroid drugs. All receptors derive from a female donor with Graves disease.

Of note for this clonotype: This sequence may be a read error, since a much larger clone differs from it by one base. The genes are TRBV2 and TRBJ2-3; the D gene is possibly TRBD1 (5 bases). The DNA end is more similar to TRBJ1-5, so the J call may be wrong. The CDR3 sequence is 16 residues long. The germline CDR1 and CDR2 sequences are SNHLY and FYNNEI. CDR3 in DNA: TGTGCCAGCAGTGAACAGGGACTAACAGGCGCAGATACGCAGCATTTT. Translated, it gives CASSEQGLTGADTQHF.

This clonotype was observed many times. V gene TRBV12-3 or TRBV12-4 combines with J gene TRBJ1-1, with 7 bases that match TRBD1. Unmatched junction bases numbered 13, after V lost 6 bases and J lost 0 bases. CDR3 length: 17 residues. CDR3 amino acids: CASSPSRGGRMNTEAFF. In DNA, the CDR3 is TGTGCCAGCAGCCCCTCCAGGGGGGGTCGGATGAACACTGAAGCTTTCTTT.

The chain links TRBV9 to TRBJ1-6; tentative D call: TRBD1 (6 bases). Germline-derived CDR1 and CDR2 are SGDLS and YYNGEE. V was shortened by 5 bases and J by 10 bases, with 16 bases between the two germline ends. The CDR3 spans 14 residues. This chain's CDR3 is CASSPQGEGSPLHF. The CDR3 nucleotides read TGTGCCAGCAGTCCACAGGGAGAGGGGTCACCCCTCCACTTT.

This chain joins TRBV4-1 and TRBJ2-7, with D maybe TRBD1 (5 bases). V lost 0 bases to trimming and J lost 5 bases, with 14 bases between them. CDR1 is MGHRA and CDR2 is YSYEKL in the germline V gene. The CDR3 is 15 residues long. This chain's CDR3 is CASSQDKKGNDEQYF. CDR3 in DNA: TGCGCCAGCAGCCAAGATAAAAAGGGGAACGACGAGCAGTACTTC.

This clonotype was found a few times. This chain connects TRBV5-6 to TRBJ1-2, with D possibly matching TRBD1 (5 bases). Germline CDR1 reads SGHDT; CDR2 reads YYEEEE. The CDR3 contains 15 residues. V lost 4 bases, J lost 5 bases, and 18 bases lay in between. CDR3 DNA sequence: TGTGCCAGCAGCCCTCCCCGGGGGGGGGGATATGGCTACACCTTC. Translated, it gives CASSPPRGGGYGYTF.

This clonotype was observed at least ten times. The rearrangement joins TRBV11-2 to TRBJ2-2; 11 nucleotides line up with TRBD2. Germline CDR1 and CDR2: SGHAT and FQNNGV. The CDR3 totals 22 residues. The J segment lost 4 bases and the V segment lost 5 bases, leaving 24 bases of the junction unmatched. The CDR3 nucleotides read TGTGCCAGCAGCGGCCGCCGACGCGGGGGACTAGCGGCCTGGTCGCGCACCGGGGAGCTGTTTTTT. Encoded protein: CASSGRRRGGLAAWSRTGELFF.

Ten or more counts support this clonotype. J is TRBJ2-3 and V is TRBV2; TRBD2 matches at 10 bases. The J segment lost 0 bases and the V segment lost 5 bases, leaving 8 bases of the junction unmatched. CDR3 length: 17 residues. Looked up from germline, CDR1 is SNHLY and CDR2 is FYNNEI. Here the CDR3 DNA reads TGTGCCAGCAGTTCTGATTCTAGCGGGGGCAGCACAGATACGCAGTATTTT. Translating gives CASSSDSSGGSTDTQYF.